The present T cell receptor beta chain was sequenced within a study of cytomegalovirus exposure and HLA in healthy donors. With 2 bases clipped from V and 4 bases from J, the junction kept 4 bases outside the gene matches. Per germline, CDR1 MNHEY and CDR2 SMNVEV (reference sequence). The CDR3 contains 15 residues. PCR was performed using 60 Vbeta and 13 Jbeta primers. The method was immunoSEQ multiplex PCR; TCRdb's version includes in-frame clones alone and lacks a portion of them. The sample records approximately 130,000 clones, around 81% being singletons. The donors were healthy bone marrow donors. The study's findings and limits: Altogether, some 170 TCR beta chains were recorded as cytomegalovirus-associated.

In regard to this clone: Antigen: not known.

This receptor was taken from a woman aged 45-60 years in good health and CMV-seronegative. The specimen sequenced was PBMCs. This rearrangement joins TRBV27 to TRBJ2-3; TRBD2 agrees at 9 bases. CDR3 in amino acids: CASSLAGGPPDTQYF. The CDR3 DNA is TGTGCCAGCAGTTTAGCGGGAGGGCCGCCAGATACGCAGTATTTT.